This T cell receptor beta chain comes out of a study of cytomegalovirus exposure and HLA in healthy donors. Findings and limits, study-wide: Reports described diagnosis of cytomegalovirus status by the classifier as highly specific and sensitive. Prediction of most subjects' HLA-A and HLA-B alleles by TCR beta sequences was reportedly accurate. Versus the roughly 700-donor mean, an Asian-associated ancestry cluster reportedly showed fewer N-insertions in a later analysis. For most TCR beta V segments, an earlier analysis put the productive rate at about 90% or about 30% of the time.

As regards this clone: As yet, its antigen is unknown.

V trimming: 7 bases; J trimming: 0 bases; junction bases outside the gene matches: 11. This CDR3 is built from 17 residues. Per the germline V gene, CDR1 is LNHDA and CDR2 is SQIVND (reference sequence). Vbeta (60) and Jbeta (13) primers were used in the PCR. Here immunoSEQ multiplex PCR was the method, and the copy in TCRdb shows in-frame clones only, minus some. Among some 270,000 clones listed, about four fifths were seen once. This clonotype originated in a girl aged 2 to 10 in good health and CMV-seronegative. Sequences were obtained from PBMCs. The chain uses TRBV19 and TRBJ2-2; 7 nucleotides align to TRBD1. CDR3 in DNA: TGTGCCAGTATGTGGCAGGACGGGACAGCGAACACCGGGGAGCTGTTTTTT. Translated, it gives CASMWQDGTANTGELFF.